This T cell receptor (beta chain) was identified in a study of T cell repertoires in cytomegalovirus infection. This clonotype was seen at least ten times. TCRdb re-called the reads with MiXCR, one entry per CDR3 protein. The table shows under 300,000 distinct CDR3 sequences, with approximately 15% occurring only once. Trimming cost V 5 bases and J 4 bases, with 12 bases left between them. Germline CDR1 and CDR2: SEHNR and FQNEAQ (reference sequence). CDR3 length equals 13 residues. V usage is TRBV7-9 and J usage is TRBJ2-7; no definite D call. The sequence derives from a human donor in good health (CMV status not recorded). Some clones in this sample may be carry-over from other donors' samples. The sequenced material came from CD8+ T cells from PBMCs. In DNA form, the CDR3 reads TGTGCCAGCAGCCCACCATCCTCATACGAGCAGTACTTC. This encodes CASSPPSSYEQYF.